The clone carrying this T cell receptor (beta chain) came up many times. The antigen remains undetermined. Researchers attached unique molecular identifiers to individual cDNA molecules. TCRdb re-called the 5' RACE reads through MiXCR, storing one row per CDR3 protein. Here the sample spans around 30,000 distinct CDR3 sequences, 5.7% being singletons. This record comes from a study of early T cells in non-severe SARS-CoV-2 infection. Overall study context: Sequencing of unsorted whole blood was done on bulk RNA, leaving chains unpaired. The study, taken as a whole, reports: Missing private and CD4 specificities, VDJdb matching favored anti-spike CD8 responses.

Germline-derived CDR1 and CDR2 are KGHSH and LQKENI. V lost 2 bases to trimming and J lost 0 bases, with 10 bases between them. CDR3 length equals 15 residues. The sequence came from an adult who was a healthcare worker with PCR-confirmed SARS-CoV-2 infection or an uninfected control (not recorded which). Sequencing was performed on whole blood. V is TRBV18 and J is TRBJ1-1, with D tentatively TRBD1 (5 bases). CDR3 protein: CASSPNPGLNTEAFF. CDR3 sequence (DNA): TGTGCCAGCTCACCAAATCCGGGACTGAACACTGAAGCTTTCTTT.